The 10 T cell receptor beta chains given below trace back to one sample, sequenced in a study of T cells in Graves' hyperthyroidism and ophthalmopathy. TCR beta CDR3 regions were amplified from RNA transcripts. The HTBI primer set drove a first-round RT-PCR of the TCR CDR3. TCRdb analysed the multiplex PCR reads with MiXCR anew, one entry per CDR3 protein. The table records approximately 370,000 distinct CDR3 sequences, more than 13% of them present only once. Specimen: blood. These receptors all stem from a woman in her 30s with Graves' hyperthyroidism.

This clonotype has ten or more counts. The V gene is TRBV7-6, the J gene TRBJ2-1; 7 nucleotides align to TRBD1. Germline CDR1 reads SGHVS; CDR2 reads FNYEAQ. The CDR3 runs to 14 residues. With V trimmed by 1 base and J by 6 bases, 3 bases remained unmatched. CDR3 coding DNA: TGTGCCAGCAGCTTAGTTGGGGACAGCAATGAGCAGTTCTTC. This encodes CASSLVGDSNEQFF.

Many counts were recorded for this clonotype. The rearrangement joins TRBV6-1 to TRBJ2-1; 7 nucleotides line up with TRBD2. Trimming cost V 5 bases and J 4 bases; bases outside gene matches: 11. The CDR3 extends over 16 amino acids. Germline assignment: CDR1 MNHNS and CDR2 SASEGT. CDR3 DNA: TGTGCCAGCAGTTCGGCGGGAGCTGTAACGTACAATGAGCAGTTCTTC. Translation gives CASSSAGAVTYNEQFF.

The rearrangement joins TRBV5-1 to TRBJ2-1, with 8 bases identical to TRBD1. Germline lookup yields CDR1 SGHRS and CDR2 YFSETQ. V dropped 1 base and J dropped 4; count of bases not matched to a gene: 4. The CDR3 spans 15 residues. The CDR3 sequence: CASSLLGQGYNEQFF. DNA of the CDR3: TGCGCCAGCAGCTTGTTAGGACAGGGATACAATGAGCAGTTCTTC. The full variable domain, in which reference TRBV5-1 and TRBJ2-1 provide the parts outside the CDR3, is KAGVTQTPRYLIKTRGQQVTLSCSPISGHRSVSWYQQTPGQGLQFLFEYFSETQRNKGNFPGRFSGRQFSNSRSEMNVSTLELGDSALYLCASSLLGQGYNEQFFGPGTRLTVL.

This clonotype was counted only a few times. The DNA of the CDR3 is TGTGCCAGTAGTAGGTCCCTGAGGACTGAAGCTTTCTTT. Protein sequence: CASSRSLRTEAFF. V gene TRBV19 combines with J gene TRBJ1-1; D gene uncertain. V was shortened by 4 bases and J by 5 bases, with 11 bases between the two germline ends. The CDR3 totals 13 residues. Germline assignment: CDR1 LNHDA and CDR2 SQIVND (reference sequence).

This clonotype was observed a handful of times. The chain recombines TRBV4-1 with TRBJ2-5, with TRBD2 as a possible D gene (6 bases). Trimming took off 5 bases at V and 4 bases at J, with 17 bases between the two ends. The CDR3 covers 15 residues. Germline assignment: CDR1 MGHRA and CDR2 YSYEKL. This CDR3 is CASSVPGLEGETQYF. The CDR3 nucleotides are TGCGCCAGCAGCGTCCCGGGACTCGAAGGAGAGACCCAGTACTTC.

This clonotype has more than one count but fewer than ten. V and J are TRBV19 and TRBJ2-1; D may be TRBD2 (6 bases). V lost 2 bases and J 7 bases, leaving 9 bases between the germline ends. This CDR3 comprises 13 residues. Germline V gene data show CDR1 as LNHDA and CDR2 as SQIVND (reference sequence). The CDR3 here is CASSIPGGNEQFF. The CDR3 DNA reads TGTGCCAGTAGTATACCCGGGGGAAATGAGCAGTTCTTC.

This chain uses TRBV19 with TRBJ2-7; D may correspond to TRBD1 or TRBD2 (5 bases each). Germline lookup yields CDR1 LNHDA and CDR2 SQIVND (reference sequence). CDR3 length: 16 residues. V was trimmed by 3 bases and J by 3 bases, leaving 18 bases between them. The CDR3 DNA is TGTGCCAGTAGTATCCAATCCGGGACCCCCATCTACGAGCAGTACTTC. This encodes CASSIQSGTPIYEQYF.

The chain carries TRBV11-2 and TRBJ2-5; D ambiguous. CDR1 is SGHAT and CDR2 is FQNNGV in the germline V gene. This CDR3 comprises 15 residues. V lost 4 bases, J lost 7 bases, and 19 bases lay in between. The CDR3 DNA reads TGTGCCAGCAGCTCCCTAACCCAGCCAGGCGGGACCCAGTACTTC. Protein sequence: CASSSLTQPGGTQYF.

This clonotype has only a few counts. The CDR3 coding sequence is TGTGCCAGCAGCGCCAGCGAGGACAGGGTGTTTGTATCGGGAGGGTCTTACGAGCAGTACTTC. Its translation is CASSASEDRVFVSGGSYEQYF. V and J are TRBV9 and TRBJ2-7; either TRBD1 or TRBD2 may fit D (8 bases each). Trimming left V 3 bases short and J 4 bases short, with 35 bases between. Per germline, CDR1 SGDLS and CDR2 YYNGEE. CDR3 length: 21 amino acids.

Only a few counts were recorded for this clonotype. J is TRBJ2-1 and V is TRBV4-1; no clear D gene. The CDR3 runs 14 residues. The V gene lost 4 bases and the J gene lost 7 bases, with 14 bases spanning the gap. Germline CDR1 and CDR2: MGHRA and YSYEKL. This chain's CDR3 is CASSLTSLANEQFF. The CDR3 region has the DNA TGCGCCAGCAGCCTCACCTCACTTGCGAATGAGCAGTTCTTC.